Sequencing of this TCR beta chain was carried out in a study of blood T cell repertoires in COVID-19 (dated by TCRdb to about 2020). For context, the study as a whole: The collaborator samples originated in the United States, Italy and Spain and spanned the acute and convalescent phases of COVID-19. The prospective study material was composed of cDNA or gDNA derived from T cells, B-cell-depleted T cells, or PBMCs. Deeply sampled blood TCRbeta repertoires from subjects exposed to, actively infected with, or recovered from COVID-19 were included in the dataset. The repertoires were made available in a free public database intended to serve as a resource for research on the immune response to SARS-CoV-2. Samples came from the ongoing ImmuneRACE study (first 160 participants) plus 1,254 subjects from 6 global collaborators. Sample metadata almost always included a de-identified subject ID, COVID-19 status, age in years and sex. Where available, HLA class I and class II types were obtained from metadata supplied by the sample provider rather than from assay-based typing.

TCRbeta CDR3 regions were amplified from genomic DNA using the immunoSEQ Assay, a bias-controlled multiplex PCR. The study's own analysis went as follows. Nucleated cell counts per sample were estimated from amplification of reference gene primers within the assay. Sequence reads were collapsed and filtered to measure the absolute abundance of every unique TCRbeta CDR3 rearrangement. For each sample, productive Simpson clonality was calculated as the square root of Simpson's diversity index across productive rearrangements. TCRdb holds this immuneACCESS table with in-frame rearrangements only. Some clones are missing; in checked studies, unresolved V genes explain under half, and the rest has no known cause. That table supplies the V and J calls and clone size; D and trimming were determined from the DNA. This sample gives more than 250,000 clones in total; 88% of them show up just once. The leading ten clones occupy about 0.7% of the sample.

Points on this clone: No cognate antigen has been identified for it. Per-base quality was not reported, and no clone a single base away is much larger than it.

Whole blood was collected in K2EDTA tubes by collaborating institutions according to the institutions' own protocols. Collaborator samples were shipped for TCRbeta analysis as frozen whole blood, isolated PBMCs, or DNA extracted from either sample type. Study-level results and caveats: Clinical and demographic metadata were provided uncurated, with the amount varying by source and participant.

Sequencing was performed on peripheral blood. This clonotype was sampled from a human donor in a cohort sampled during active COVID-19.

CDR3 sequence: CASSQVLTKNIQYF. The bases are TGTGCCAGCAGCCAAGTATTAACCAAAAACATTCAGTACTTC. The chain employs TRBV3-1 (or the pseudogene TRBV3-2) and TRBJ2-4; confidence is insufficient to name the D gene. The junction carries 6 bases between V and J, which are trimmed by 1 base and 2 bases respectively. The CDR3 covers 14 residues, taking in both the cysteine and the phenylalanine. Only the CDR3 portion is preserved as DNA: 42 bases, with reading frame beginning at the first base. The germline V gene (reference sequence) yields LGHDT for CDR1 and YNNKEL for CDR2.